The T cell receptor beta chain described here comes from a study of blood T cell repertoires in COVID-19. In the study overall: Sites in the United States, Italy and Spain provided acute and convalescent COVID-19 samples. T cells, B-cell-depleted T cells, or PBMCs supplied cDNA or gDNA.

A single count supports this clone. Original processing methods: Amplification with reference gene primers provided the estimates of nucleated cell counts. The table came from immunoSEQ multiplex PCR; TCRdb's copy has only in-frame clones and leaves some out. V, J and clone size reflect that table, while D and trimming were determined from the DNA. The sample has under 500,000 clones, around 88% seen once; the top ten hold approximately 4.3%. There are 13 residues in the CDR3. CDR1 MNHEY and CDR2 SVGAGI come from the germline V gene. V was pared by 6 bases and J by 7 bases, with 6 bases of the junction left unmatched.

What was sequenced was peripheral blood. The chain employs TRBV6-5 and TRBJ2-4; 7 bases align to TRBD1. The receptor comes from a woman aged 30 to 39 with acute or convalescent COVID-19. The chain's CDR3 is CASRPPGQNIQYF. The CDR3 DNA sequence: TGTGCCAGCAGACCTCCGGGACAGAACATTCAGTACTTC.